The TCR beta chain under discussion was sequenced for a study of radiation and T cells in renal cell carcinoma. Time point: baseline pretreatment blood. The treatment: 15 Gy SBRT to primary tumor, nephrectomy 4 weeks later. Sequenced by immunoSEQ multiplex PCR; TCRdb stores in-frame clones only, minus some. The sample holds tens of thousands of clones, roughly 80% seen once. CDR1 is SGHTS, CDR2 YDEGEE, per germline. The CDR3 consists of 11 residues. The ends were cut back, 5 bases at V and 3 bases at J, with 4 bases in the middle. This TCR was sampled from a man in his 60s with renal cell carcinoma. The V and J genes are TRBV5-8 and TRBJ2-3; D gene unclear. Sequenced here: blood, sampled from a patient whose treatment included radiotherapy and nephrectomy. CDR3 nucleotide sequence: TGTGCCAGCAGTCTGACAGATACGCAGTATTTT. It codes for CASSLTDTQYF. Variable domain in full (rest from reference TRBV5-8 and TRBJ2-3): EAGVTQSPTHLIKTRGQQATLRCSPISGHTSVYWYQQALGLGLQFLLWYDEGEERNRGNFPPRFSGRQFPNYSSELNVNALELEDSALYLCASSLTDTQYFGPGTRLTVL.